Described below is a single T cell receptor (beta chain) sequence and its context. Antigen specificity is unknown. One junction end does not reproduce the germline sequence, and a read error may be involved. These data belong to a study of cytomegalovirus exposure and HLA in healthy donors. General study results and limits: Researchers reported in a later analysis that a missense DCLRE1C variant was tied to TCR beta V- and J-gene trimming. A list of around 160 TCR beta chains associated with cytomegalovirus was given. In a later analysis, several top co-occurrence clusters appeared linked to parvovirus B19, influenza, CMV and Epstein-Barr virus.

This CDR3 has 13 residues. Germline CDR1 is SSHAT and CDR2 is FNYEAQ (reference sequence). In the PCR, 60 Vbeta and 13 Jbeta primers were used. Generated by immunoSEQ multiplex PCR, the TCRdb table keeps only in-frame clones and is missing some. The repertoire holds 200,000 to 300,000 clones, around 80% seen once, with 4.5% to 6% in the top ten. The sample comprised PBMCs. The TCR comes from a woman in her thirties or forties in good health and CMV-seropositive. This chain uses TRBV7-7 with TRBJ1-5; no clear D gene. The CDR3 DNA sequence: TGTGCTAGCAGCTTAAGTGGAGGTCAGCCCCAGCATTTT. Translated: CASSLSGGQPQHF.